Given below is one T cell receptor beta chain in context. In the authors' methods: Reference gene primer amplification in the assay estimated nucleated cell counts. TCRdb's table, derived via immunoSEQ multiplex PCR, lists solely in-frame clones and lacks some. V, J and clone size were drawn from that table, and D and trimming were deduced from the DNA. Of tens of thousands of clones in the sample, approximately 90% were seen once. CDR1 is LNHDA, CDR2 SQIVND, per germline (reference sequence). This CDR3 has 15 residues. V trimming: 3 bases; J trimming: 0 bases; junction bases outside the gene matches: 3. The entry originates in a study of blood T cell repertoires in COVID-19. On the study more broadly: Researchers got acute and convalescent COVID-19 samples from the United States, Italy and Spain. Nucleic acid was either cDNA or gDNA, and it came from T cells, B-cell-depleted T cells, or PBMCs.

Sequencing was done on a sample of peripheral blood. The chain is built from TRBV19 and TRBJ2-7; 9 bases agree with TRBD2. The clonotype comes from a woman of 80 years or more with active COVID-19. CDR3 region: CASSILAGSSYEQYF. CDR3 DNA: TGTGCCAGTAGTATCCTAGCGGGGAGCTCCTACGAGCAGTACTTC.